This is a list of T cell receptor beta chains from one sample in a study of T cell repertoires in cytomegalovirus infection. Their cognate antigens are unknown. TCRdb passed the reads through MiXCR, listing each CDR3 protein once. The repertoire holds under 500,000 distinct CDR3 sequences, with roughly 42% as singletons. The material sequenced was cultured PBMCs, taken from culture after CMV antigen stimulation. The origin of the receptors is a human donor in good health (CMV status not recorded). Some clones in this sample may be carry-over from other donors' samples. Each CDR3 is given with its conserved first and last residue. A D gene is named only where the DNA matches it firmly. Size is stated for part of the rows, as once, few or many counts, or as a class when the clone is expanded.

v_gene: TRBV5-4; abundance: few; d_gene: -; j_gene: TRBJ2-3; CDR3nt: TGTGCCAGCAGCCCCTGGAGGGAGAGCCTTTCGTTGGATACGCAGTATTTT; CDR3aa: CASSPWRESLSLDTQYF
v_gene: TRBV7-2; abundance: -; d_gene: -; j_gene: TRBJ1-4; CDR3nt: TGTGCCAGCAGAACAAATGAAAAACTGTTTTTT; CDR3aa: CASRTNEKLFF
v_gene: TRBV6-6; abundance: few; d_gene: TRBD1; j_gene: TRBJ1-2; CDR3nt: TGTGCCACCCAACCGACAGGGAGCGATGGCTACACCTTC; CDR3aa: CATQPTGSDGYTF
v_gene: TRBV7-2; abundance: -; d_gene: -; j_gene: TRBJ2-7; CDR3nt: TGTGCCAGCAGCTTAGCGGGGGGGGGGGCCGACTACGAGCAGTACTTC; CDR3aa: CASSLAGGGADYEQYF
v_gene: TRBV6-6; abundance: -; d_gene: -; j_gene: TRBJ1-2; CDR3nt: TGTGCCAGCAGTCCCTACAGAAACTATGGCTACACCTTC; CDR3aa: CASSPYRNYGYTF
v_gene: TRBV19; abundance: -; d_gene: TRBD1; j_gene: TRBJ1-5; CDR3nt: TGTGCCAGTCATACAGGGGATTCCAATCAGCCCCAGCATTTT; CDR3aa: CASHTGDSNQPQHF
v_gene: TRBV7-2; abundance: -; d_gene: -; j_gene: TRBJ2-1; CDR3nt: TGTGCCAGCAGCTCGGGGCCTACCGCATACAATGAGCAGTTCTTC; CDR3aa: CASSSGPTAYNEQFF
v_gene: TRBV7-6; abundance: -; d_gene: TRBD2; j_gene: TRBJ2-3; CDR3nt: TGTGCCAGCAGCACGGGACTAGCGGGACGGGATACGCAGTATTTT; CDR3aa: CASSTGLAGRDTQYF
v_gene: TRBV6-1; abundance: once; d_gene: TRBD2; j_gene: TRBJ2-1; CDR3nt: TGTGCCAGCAGGACGGCGGGGGGGTACAATGAGCAGTTCTTC; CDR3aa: CASRTAGGYNEQFF
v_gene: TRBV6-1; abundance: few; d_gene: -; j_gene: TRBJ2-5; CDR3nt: TGTGCCAGCACTTACCCCCGGGACAAAAAGACCCAGTACTTC; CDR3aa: CASTYPRDKKTQYF
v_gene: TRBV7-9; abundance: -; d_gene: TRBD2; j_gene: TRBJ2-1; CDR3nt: TGTGCCACTCGCTCCGGACTAGCCGAGCAGTTCTTC; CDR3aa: CATRSGLAEQFF
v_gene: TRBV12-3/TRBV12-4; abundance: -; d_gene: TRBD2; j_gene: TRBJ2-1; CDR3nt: TGTGCCAGCAGTTCCCCTAGCGGGAGGAACTACAATGAGCAGTTCTTC; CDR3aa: CASSSPSGRNYNEQFF
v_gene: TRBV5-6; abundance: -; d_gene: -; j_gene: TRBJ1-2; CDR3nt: TGTGCCAGCAGTCACGGACAAGCAGCTAACTATGGCTACACCTTC; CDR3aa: CASSHGQAANYGYTF
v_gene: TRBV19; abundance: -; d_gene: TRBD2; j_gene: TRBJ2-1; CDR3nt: TGTGCCAGTAGTATGACTAGCGGGGCCCTGGGGAATGAGCAGTTCTTC; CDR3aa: CASSMTSGALGNEQFF
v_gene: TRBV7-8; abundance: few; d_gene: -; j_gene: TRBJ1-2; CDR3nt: TGTGCCAGCAGCTCCAATACCCCCTTTACGAGCTATGGCTACACCTTC; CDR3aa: CASSSNTPFTSYGYTF
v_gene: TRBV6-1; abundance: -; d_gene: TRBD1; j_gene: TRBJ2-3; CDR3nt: TGTGCCAGCAGTCGACAGGGGAGCACAGATACGCAGTATTTT; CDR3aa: CASSRQGSTDTQYF